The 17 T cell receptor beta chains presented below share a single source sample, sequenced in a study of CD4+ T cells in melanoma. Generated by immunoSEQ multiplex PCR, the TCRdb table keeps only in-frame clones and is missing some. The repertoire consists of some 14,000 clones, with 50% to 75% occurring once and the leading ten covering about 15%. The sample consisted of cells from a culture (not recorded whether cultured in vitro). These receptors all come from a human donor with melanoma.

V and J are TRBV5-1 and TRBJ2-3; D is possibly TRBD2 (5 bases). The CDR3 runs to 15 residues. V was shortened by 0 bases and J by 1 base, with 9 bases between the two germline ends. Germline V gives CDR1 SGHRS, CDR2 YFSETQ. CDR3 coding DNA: TGCGCCAGCAGCTTGGAGCGGACCGGCACAGATACGCAGTATTTT. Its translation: CASSLERTGTDTQYF.

The CDR3 loop is CASSVAGGALGNTEAFF. In DNA form, the CDR3 reads TGTGCCAGCAGCGTAGCCGGTGGAGCTCTGGGGAACACTGAAGCTTTCTTT. J is TRBJ1-1 and V is TRBV9, with D uncertain. The CDR3 covers 17 residues. The V end lost 0 bases, the J end lost 1 base, and 16 bases lay between the germline ends. The germline CDR1 and CDR2 sequences are SGDLS and YYNGEE.

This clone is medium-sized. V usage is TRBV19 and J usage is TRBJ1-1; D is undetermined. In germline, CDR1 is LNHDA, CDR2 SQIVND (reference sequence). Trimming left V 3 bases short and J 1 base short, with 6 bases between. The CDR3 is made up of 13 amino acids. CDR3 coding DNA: TGTGCCAGTAGTATTTCCAGGAACACTGAAGCTTTCTTT. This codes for CASSISRNTEAFF. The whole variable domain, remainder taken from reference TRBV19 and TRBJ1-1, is DGGITQSPKYLFRKEGQNVTLSCEQNLNHDAMYWYRQDPGQGLRLIYYSQIVNDFQKGDIAEGYSVSREKKESFPLTVTSAQKNPTAFYLCASSISRNTEAFFGQGTRLTVV.

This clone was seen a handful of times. CDR3 region: CASRLARTGNTIYF. CDR3 sequence (DNA): TGTGCCAGCAGACTGGCGAGGACTGGAAACACCATATATTTT. The V call is TRBV6-5, the J call TRBJ1-3; D is uncertain. From germline, CDR1 is MNHEY and CDR2 SVGAGI. There are 14 residues in the CDR3. Trimming left V 6 bases short and J 2 bases short, with 11 bases between.

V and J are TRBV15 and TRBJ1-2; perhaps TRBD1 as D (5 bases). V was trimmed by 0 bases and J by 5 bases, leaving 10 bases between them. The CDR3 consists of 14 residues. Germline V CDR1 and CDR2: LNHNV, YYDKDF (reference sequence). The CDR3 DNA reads TGTGCCACCAGCAGAGAAACAGGATCGTATGGCTACACCTTC. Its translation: CATSRETGSYGYTF.

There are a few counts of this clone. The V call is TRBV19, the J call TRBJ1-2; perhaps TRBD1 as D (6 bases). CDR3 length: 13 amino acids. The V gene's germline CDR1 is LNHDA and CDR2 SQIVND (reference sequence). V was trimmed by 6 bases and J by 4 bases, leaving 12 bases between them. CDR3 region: CASRTGSPYGYTF. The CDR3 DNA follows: TGTGCCAGTAGGACAGGAAGCCCCTATGGCTACACCTTC.

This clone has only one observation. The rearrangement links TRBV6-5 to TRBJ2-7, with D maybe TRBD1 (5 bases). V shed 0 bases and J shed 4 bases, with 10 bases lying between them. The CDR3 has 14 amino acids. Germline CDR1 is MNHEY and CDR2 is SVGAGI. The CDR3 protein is CASSYSLQGYEQYF. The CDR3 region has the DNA TGTGCCAGCAGTTACTCACTTCAGGGTTACGAGCAGTACTTC.

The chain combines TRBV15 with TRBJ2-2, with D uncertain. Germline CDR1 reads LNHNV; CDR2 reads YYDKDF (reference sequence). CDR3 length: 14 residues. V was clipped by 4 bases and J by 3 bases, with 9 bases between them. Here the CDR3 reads CATSNSEHTGELFF. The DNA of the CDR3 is TGTGCCACCAGCAACTCGGAGCACACCGGGGAGCTGTTTTTT.

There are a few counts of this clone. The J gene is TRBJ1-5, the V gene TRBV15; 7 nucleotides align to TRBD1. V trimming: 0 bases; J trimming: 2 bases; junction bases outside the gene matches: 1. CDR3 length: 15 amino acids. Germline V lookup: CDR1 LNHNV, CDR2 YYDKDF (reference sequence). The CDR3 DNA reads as TGTGCCACCAGCAGAGAAACAGGGGGCAATCAGCCCCAGCATTTT. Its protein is CATSRETGGNQPQHF.

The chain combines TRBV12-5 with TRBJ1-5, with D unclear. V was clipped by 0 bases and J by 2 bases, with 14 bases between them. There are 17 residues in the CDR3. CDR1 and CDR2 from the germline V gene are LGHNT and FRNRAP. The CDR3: CASGLVPGRRGNQPQHF. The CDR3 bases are TGTGCTAGTGGTTTGGTTCCAGGCAGGAGGGGCAATCAGCCCCAGCATTTT. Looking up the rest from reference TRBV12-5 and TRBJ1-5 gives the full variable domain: DARVTQTPRHKVTEMGQEVTMRCQPILGHNTVFWYRQTMMQGLELLAYFRNRAPLDDSGMPKDRFSAEMPDATLATLKIQPSEPRDSAVYFCASGLVPGRRGNQPQHFGDGTRLSIL.

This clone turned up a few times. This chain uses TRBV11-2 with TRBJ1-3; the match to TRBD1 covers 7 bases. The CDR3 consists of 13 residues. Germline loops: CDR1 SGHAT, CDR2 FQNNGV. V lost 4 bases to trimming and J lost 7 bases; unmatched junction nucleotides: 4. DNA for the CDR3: TGTGCCAGCAGCTCGGACAGGTGGAACACCATATATTTT. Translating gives CASSSDRWNTIYF.

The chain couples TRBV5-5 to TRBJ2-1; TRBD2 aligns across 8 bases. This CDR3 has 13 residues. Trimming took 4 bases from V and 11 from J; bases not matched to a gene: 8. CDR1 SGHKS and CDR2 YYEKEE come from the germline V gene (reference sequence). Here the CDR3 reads CASSPTSDPKQFF. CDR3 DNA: TGTGCCAGCAGCCCGACTAGCGACCCCAAGCAGTTCTTC.

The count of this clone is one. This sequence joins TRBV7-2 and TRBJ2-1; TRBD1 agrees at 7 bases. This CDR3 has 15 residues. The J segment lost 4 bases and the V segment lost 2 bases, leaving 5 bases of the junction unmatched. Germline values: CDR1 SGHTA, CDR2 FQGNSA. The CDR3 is CASSLLGTEYNEQFF. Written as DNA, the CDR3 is TGTGCCAGCAGCTTACTCGGGACAGAATACAATGAGCAGTTCTTC.

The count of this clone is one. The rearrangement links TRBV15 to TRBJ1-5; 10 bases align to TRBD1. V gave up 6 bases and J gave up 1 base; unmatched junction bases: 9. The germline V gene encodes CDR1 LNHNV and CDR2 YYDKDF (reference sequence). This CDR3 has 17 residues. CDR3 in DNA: TGTGCCACCAGGGGTGGGACAGGGGCGTGGAGCAATCAGCCCCAGCATTTT. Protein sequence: CATRGGTGAWSNQPQHF.

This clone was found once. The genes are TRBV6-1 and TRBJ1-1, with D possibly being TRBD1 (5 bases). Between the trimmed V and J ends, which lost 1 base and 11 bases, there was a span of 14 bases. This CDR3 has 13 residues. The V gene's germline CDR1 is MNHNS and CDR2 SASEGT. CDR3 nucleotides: TGTGCCAGCAGTGAAGACCGCGGGACCTATGCTTTCTTT. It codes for CASSEDRGTYAFF.

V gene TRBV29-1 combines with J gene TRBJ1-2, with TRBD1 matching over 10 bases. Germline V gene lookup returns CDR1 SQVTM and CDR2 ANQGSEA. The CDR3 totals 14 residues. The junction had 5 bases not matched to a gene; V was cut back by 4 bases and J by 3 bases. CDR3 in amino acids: CSVARDRGDYGYTF. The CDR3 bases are TGCAGCGTTGCCCGGGACAGGGGAGACTATGGCTACACCTTC.

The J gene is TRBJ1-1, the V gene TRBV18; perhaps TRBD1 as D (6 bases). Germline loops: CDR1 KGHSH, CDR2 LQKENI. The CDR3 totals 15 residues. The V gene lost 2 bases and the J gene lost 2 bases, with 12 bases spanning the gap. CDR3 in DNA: TGTGCCAGCTCACCAGTTCGGACAGAAAACACTGAAGCTTTCTTT. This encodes CASSPVRTENTEAFF.